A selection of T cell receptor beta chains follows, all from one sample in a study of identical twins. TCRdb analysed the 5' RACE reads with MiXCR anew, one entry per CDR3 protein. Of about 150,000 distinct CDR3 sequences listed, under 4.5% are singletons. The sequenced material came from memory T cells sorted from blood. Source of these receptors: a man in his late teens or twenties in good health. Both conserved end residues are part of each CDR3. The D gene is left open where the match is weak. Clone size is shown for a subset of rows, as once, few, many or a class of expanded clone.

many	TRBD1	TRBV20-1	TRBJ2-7	CSAGGQGIFKYEQYF	TGCAGTGCCGGTGGACAGGGGATTTTTAAGTACGAGCAGTACTTC
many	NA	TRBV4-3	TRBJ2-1	CASSKGWGDDEQFF	TGCGCCAGCAGCAAAGGATGGGGGGACGATGAGCAGTTCTTC
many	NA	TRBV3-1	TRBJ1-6	CASSQVGAMNSPLHF	TGTGCCAGCAGCCAAGTGGGGGCCATGAATTCACCCCTCCACTTT
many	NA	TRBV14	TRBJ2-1	CASSLSTWGEQFF	TGTGCCAGCAGCCTCTCTACATGGGGTGAGCAGTTCTTC
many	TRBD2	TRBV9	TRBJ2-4	CASSPTGTSGKNIQYF	TGTGCCAGCAGCCCGACCGGGACTAGCGGCAAAAACATTCAGTACTTC
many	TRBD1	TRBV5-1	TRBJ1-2	CASSHGTAGNYGYTF	TGCGCCAGCAGCCATGGGACAGCCGGAAACTATGGCTACACCTTC
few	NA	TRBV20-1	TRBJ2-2	CSAKTPNTGELFF	TGCAGTGCTAAGACACCTAACACCGGGGAGCTGTTTTTT
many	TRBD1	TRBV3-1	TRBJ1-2	CASSPGTGYGYTF	TGTGCCAGCAGCCCCGGGACAGGCTATGGCTACACCTTC
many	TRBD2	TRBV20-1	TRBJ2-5	CSARDASGEKTQYF	TGCAGTGCCCGGGACGCTAGCGGCGAAAAGACCCAGTACTTC
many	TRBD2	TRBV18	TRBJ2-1	CASSPSNSGGGNEQFF	TGTGCCAGCTCACCATCCAATAGCGGGGGTGGCAATGAGCAGTTCTTC
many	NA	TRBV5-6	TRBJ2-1	CASSLSLMEQFF	TGTGCCAGCAGCTTGTCCCTAATGGAGCAGTTCTTC
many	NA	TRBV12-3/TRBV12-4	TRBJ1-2	CASRYLTDNYGYTF	TGTGCCAGCAGATACCTGACGGACAACTATGGCTACACCTTC
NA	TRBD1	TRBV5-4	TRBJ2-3	CASSPTGQTPGDTQYF	TGTGCCAGCAGCCCCACGGGACAGACTCCAGGGGATACGCAGTATTTT
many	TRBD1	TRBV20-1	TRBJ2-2	CSAGQGTNTGELFF	TGCAGTGCTGGACAGGGCACGAACACCGGGGAGCTGTTTTTT
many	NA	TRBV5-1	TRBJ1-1	CASSFQNSEAFF	TGCGCCAGCAGCTTTCAGAACTCTGAAGCTTTCTTT
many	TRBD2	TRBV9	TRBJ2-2	CASSLGTSGNTGELFF	TGTGCCAGCAGCCTCGGGACTAGCGGGAACACCGGGGAGCTGTTTTTT
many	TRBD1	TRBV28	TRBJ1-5	CASGGQIYQPQHF	TGTGCCAGCGGGGGACAGATATATCAGCCCCAGCATTTT
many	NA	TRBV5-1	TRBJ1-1	CASSLGGLEGGKNTEAFF	TGCGCCAGCAGCTTGGGCGGGTTAGAAGGGGGGAAGAACACTGAAGCTTTCTTT
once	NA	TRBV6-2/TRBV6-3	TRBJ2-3	CASSSGRTDTPNF	TGTGCCAGCAGTTCCGGGAGGACAGACACCCCGAATTTT
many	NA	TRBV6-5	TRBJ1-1	CASSYSPGMDTEAFF	TGTGCCAGCAGTTACTCCCCAGGGATGGACACTGAAGCTTTCTTT
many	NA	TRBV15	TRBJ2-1	CATSRAIPGAHNEQFF	TGTGCCACCAGCAGGGCCATCCCGGGGGCCCACAATGAGCAGTTCTTC
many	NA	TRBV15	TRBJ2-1	CATSPELPIHTMIQRYEQFF	TGTGCCACCAGCCCAGAGTTACCTATCCACACGATGATTCAGAGGTATGAGCAGTTCTTC
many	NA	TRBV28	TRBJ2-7	CASTGASHEQYF	TGTGCCAGCACGGGGGCATCCCACGAGCAGTACTTC
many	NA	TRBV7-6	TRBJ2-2	CASSPPGELFF	TGTGCCAGCAGCCCCCCCGGGGAGCTGTTTTTT
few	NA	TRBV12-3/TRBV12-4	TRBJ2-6	CASRELGGAQAGANVLTF	TGTGCCAGCAGGGAATTGGGGGGCGCTCAAGCTGGGGCCAACGTCCTGACTTTC
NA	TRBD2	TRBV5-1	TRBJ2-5	CASSLAGGPLETQYF	TGCGCCAGCAGCTTAGCGGGAGGGCCATTGGAGACCCAGTACTTC
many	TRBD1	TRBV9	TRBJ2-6	CASSVGTGISGANVLTF	TGTGCCAGCAGCGTCGGGACAGGGATATCTGGGGCCAACGTCCTGACTTTC
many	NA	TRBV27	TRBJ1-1	CASSLVGAATEAFF	TGTGCCAGCAGTTTAGTAGGGGCGGCCACTGAAGCTTTCTTT
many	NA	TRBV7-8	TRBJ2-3	CASSLLRSSASDTQYF	TGTGCCAGCAGCTTATTGCGGTCTAGCGCGTCAGATACGCAGTATTTT
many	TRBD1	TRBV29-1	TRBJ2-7	CSVVPHPPRQGAYEQYF	TGCAGCGTTGTCCCCCACCCTCCGCGACAGGGGGCCTACGAGCAGTACTTC
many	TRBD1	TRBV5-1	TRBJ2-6	CASRSGQGLRAPGANVLTF	TGCGCCAGCAGATCTGGACAGGGTTTAAGGGCCCCTGGGGCCAACGTCCTGACTTTC
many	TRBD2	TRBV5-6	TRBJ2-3	CASSSTDSGRTQYF	TGTGCCAGCAGCTCCACAGATAGCGGGAGGACGCAGTATTTT
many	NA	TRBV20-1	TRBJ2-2	CSAERRGIGELFF	TGCAGTGCTGAGAGGCGCGGGATCGGGGAGCTGTTTTTT
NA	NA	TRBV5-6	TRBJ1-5	CASSLGGRHNQPQHF	TGTGCCAGCAGCTTGGGCGGCAGGCACAATCAGCCCCAGCATTTT
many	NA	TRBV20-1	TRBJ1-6	CSARGQPNSPNSPLHF	TGCAGTGCTAGAGGACAGCCTAATTCCCCTAATTCACCCCTCCACTTT
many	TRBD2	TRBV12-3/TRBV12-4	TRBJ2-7	CASSPGLAGVYEQYF	TGTGCCAGCAGCCCGGGACTAGCGGGAGTCTACGAGCAGTACTTC
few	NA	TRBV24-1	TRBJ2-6	CASRITSWSSGANVLTF	TGTGCCTCCCGTATCACATCATGGAGCTCTGGGGCCAACGTCCTGACTTTC
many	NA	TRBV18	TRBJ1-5	CASSPDSNQPQHF	TGTGCCAGCAGCCCCGACAGCAATCAGCCCCAGCATTTT
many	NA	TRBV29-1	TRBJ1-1	CSVDVRRNTEAFF	TGCAGCGTTGACGTAAGAAGGAACACTGAAGCTTTCTTT
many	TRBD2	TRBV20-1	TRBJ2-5	CSARGPAGIYQETQYF	TGCAGTGCTAGAGGCCCAGCGGGAATTTACCAAGAGACCCAGTACTTC
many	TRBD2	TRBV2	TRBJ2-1	CASSDGATGLAGENEQFF	TGTGCCAGCAGTGATGGGGCTACTGGACTAGCGGGAGAGAATGAGCAGTTCTTC
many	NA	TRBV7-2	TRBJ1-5	CASSLRRRGQPQHF	TGTGCCAGCAGCTTACGCCGGCGCGGTCAGCCCCAGCATTTT
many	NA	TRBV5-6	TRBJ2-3	CASSLAGPLADTQYF	TGTGCCAGCAGCTTGGCCGGGCCTTTGGCAGATACGCAGTATTTT
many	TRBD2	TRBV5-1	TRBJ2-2	CASSIGTTNTGELFF	TGCGCCAGCAGCATCGGGACTACGAACACCGGGGAGCTGTTTTTT
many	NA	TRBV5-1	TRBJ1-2	CASSLNGVYGYTF	TGCGCCAGCAGCTTGAACGGGGTCTATGGCTACACCTTC
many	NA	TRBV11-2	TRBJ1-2	CASSKSDNYGYTF	TGTGCCAGCAGCAAATCCGACAACTATGGCTACACCTTC
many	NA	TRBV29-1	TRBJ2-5	CSVARETQYF	TGCAGCGTTGCTCGAGAGACCCAGTACTTC
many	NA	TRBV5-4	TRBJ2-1	CASSLRGQVTRANEQFF	TGTGCCAGCAGCTTGAGGGGTCAAGTGACGAGAGCCAATGAGCAGTTCTTC
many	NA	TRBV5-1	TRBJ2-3	CASSPQGDTQYF	TGCGCCAGCAGCCCCCAGGGAGATACGCAGTATTTT
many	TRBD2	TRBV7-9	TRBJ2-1	CASSSGLAGGKKQFF	TGTGCCAGCAGCTCGGGACTAGCGGGAGGGAAGAAGCAGTTCTTC
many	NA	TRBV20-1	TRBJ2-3	CSASPLGLDTDTQYF	TGCAGTGCTAGCCCCTTAGGGCTAGATACAGATACGCAGTATTTT
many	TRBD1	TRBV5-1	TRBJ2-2	CASRPQGGAGELFF	TGCGCCAGCAGACCACAGGGGGGCGCCGGGGAGCTGTTTTTT
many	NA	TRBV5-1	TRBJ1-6	CASSLVLDSPLHF	TGCGCCAGCAGCTTGGTCCTGGATTCACCCCTCCACTTT
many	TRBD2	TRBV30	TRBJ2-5	CAWGRVGGDQETQYF	TGTGCCTGGGGACGAGTGGGAGGGGACCAAGAGACCCAGTACTTC
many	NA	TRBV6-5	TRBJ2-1	CASRRGGQQFF	TGTGCCAGCAGAAGGGGCGGTCAACAGTTCTTC
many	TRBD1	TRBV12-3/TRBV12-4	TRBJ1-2	CASSPLTGGMDGYTF	TGTGCCAGCAGCCCGTTAACAGGGGGAATGGATGGCTACACCTTC